This T cell receptor (beta chain) was identified during a study of vaccination and CD4 T cells after COVID-19 (dated by TCRdb to 2021 to 2024). Some background on the complete study: The convalescent cohort comprised six males and four females, including two Hispanic individuals, seven Caucasians, two Asians and one multiracial person. Culture stimuli were overlapping spike peptide pools from SARS-CoV-2 and from the common cold coronaviruses HCoV-NL63, HCoV-OC43 and HCoV-229E. Post-vaccine blood samples were taken a median of roughly 72 days after the second vaccine dose, with a range of about 13 to 241 days. Post-COVID blood samples from convalescent patients were collected a median of around 100 days after diagnosis, with a range of roughly 35 to 180 days. The spike-specific CD4+ TCR repertoire was compared before and after mRNA vaccination in 10 COVID-19 convalescent patients and 4 infection-naive healthy vaccine recipients. As controls, cultures received a CEFX viral epitope pool (the positive control), an HIV-1 Nef peptide pool (the negative control), or no peptide at all. Participants received two doses of either the Pfizer-BioNTech BNT162b2 vaccine (n=8) or the Moderna mRNA-1273 vaccine (n=2). Memory CD4+ T cell crossreactivity between SARS-CoV-2 and common cold coronavirus spike proteins was assessed at the TCR clonotype level in an earlier paper using these donors. Broad study findings and their caveats: The study included relatively few convalescent patients and did not analyze early timepoints after natural infection. Among convalescent patients, a median roughly 90% of the SARS-CoV-2-reactive clones seen after vaccination appeared only after vaccination, which suggests priming specific to the vaccine. Of the vaccine-specific clones found in convalescent patients, nearly all (304 of 307) were mono-reactive for SARS-CoV-2 spike instead of being cross-reactive with common cold coronaviruses. The median count of SARS-CoV-2-reactive clonotypes went up from 20 to 25 after infection to roughly 38 after vaccination, although the change was not significant.

Read against the paper, the sample's treatment or condition label means: roughly 10-day PBMC culture with coronavirus spike peptide pools or control peptides (ViraFEST assay). CD4+ T cells from unexposed donors were collected before the COVID-19 pandemic (2011-2018). The study used the ViraFEST assay, which expanded antigen-specific T cells with peptide pools and then identified expanded clonotypes by TCR sequencing. PBMCs were cultured at about 2 million per well in IMDM supplemented with approximately 5.3% human AB serum and approximately 10 IU/ml IL-2, with roughly 9.5 ug/ml peptide pools added. Half of the culture medium was replaced with fresh IL-2-containing medium on days 3 and 7. After 10 days of culture, CD4+ T cells were isolated by negative selection using the EasySep CD4+ T cell isolation kit. As cell numbers permitted, CD4+ T cells from unexposed donors were tested for reactivity to SARS-CoV-2 S and N and to four common cold coronavirus spike pools. Ficoll-Paque Plus gradient centrifugation was used to isolate PBMCs from whole blood, and the isolated PBMCs were then either used fresh or cryopreserved at -140C. In general, triplicate wells were set up for every culture condition. The leukapheresis product used for the unexposed donors was purchased from a commercial source.

Note on this clonotype: The clone's antigen remains unknown. No base qualities exist here, and no much larger clone lies one base off it.

The trim is 6 bases for V and 10 bases for J, with a gap of 16 bases between the germline ends. The CDR3 has 13 amino acids, counting the end cysteine and phenylalanine. Only the CDR3 portion is preserved as DNA: 39 bases, with reading frame beginning at the first base. Per the germline V gene (reference sequence), LNHDA is the CDR1 and SQIVND is the CDR2. Libraries came from PCR. At the Johns Hopkins FTIC core, DNA from the cultured CD4+ T cells underwent TCR sequencing with the Oncomine TCR Beta short-read assay. The QIAamp micro DNA kit was used to extract genomic DNA from the cultured CD4+ T cells. Oncomine TCR Beta libraries from cultured CD4+ T cells were pooled using unique dual indexes and sequenced on an Illumina iSeq 100. The source study handled its data this way. Non-productive sequences were removed, and CDR3s that did not start with C, did not end with F or W, or were shorter than 7 amino acids were discarded. The MANAFEST web application identified antigen-specific clonotypes by comparing peptide-stimulated wells against reference wells and other culture wells. For a clone to be called positive, the clone needed an FDR below 0.05, an odds ratio above 5, and a productive frequency above 0.1% in at least two of three replicate wells. A clonotype was classed as cross-reactive if the clonotype showed significant expansion both in SARS-CoV-2 spike wells and in at least one common cold coronavirus spike condition. Similarity between CDR3 sequences was evaluated in R version 3.6.1 using Levenshtein distances (stringdist) and unrooted phylogenetic trees (ape). Through fastp at Q25 and MiXCR, TCRdb rebuilt clones from the public reads, retaining in-frame beta chains. Every CDR3 protein is listed once, alongside the most common genes and DNA of its rows. The V and J calls follow TCRdb's processing rather than the paper's. The sample table lists thousands of distinct CDR3 sequences, 45% to 55% of them with a count of one. The ten largest clones represent roughly 44% of the sample.

The TCR was taken from a human donor in good health. The chain uses TRBV19 and TRBJ2-1; a weak D assignment points to TRBD2 (5 bases agree). The sample comprised CD4+ T cells from blood, cultured in vitro. The DNA is as follows: TGTGCCAGTAGCAGCGGCCCGGTCGCCGAGCAGTTCTTC. Protein translation: CASSSGPVAEQFF.